Reported below is one TCR beta chain. It lacks a known antigen. No base qualities exist here, and no much larger clone lies one base off it. These data belong to a study of PD-L1 blockade in urothelial cancer (dated by TCRdb to 2016 to 2017). About the study as a whole: Every patient began therapy around 2014 and was given atezolizumab 1,200 mg intravenously every 3 weeks. In the same patients, pretreatment tumors underwent whole exome sequencing and RNA sequencing in addition to TCR sequencing. Blood samples were analyzed at two time points: 3 weeks after treatment start (second dose) and 6 weeks after treatment start. An exploratory multi-omic analysis was conducted of the somatic, immune and clinical correlates of response to PD-L1 blockade with atezolizumab in urothelial cancer. Nine patients achieved durable clinical benefit and approximately 19 did not. Progression-free survival longer than 6 months counted as durable clinical benefit, and TCR features were additionally tested against both progression-free and overall survival. Pretreatment tumor samples, along with matched peripheral blood serially collected before and after atezolizumab treatment, were subjected to TCR sequencing. Pretreatment blood TCR-seq was available for twenty-nine patients, at least one posttreatment blood collection was obtained for 25 or so patients, and tumor TCR-seq was available for 25 or so patients. An ECOG performance status of 0 or 1 was recorded for the patients, and 0 to 3 prior chemotherapy regimens had been received by the patients. Blood samples yielded a median of approximately 150,000 T cells and some 80,000 unique TCRs, with median clonality roughly 0.084. About nine tenths of the roughly 30 patients were males with bladder-origin urothelial cancer, and about 65% of the roughly 30 reported a prior smoking history. Points the paper makes about the study in general: Because the sample size was small (n ≈ 28) and many of the analyses were exploratory, the results are meant to be hypothesis-generating. Patients with durable benefit showed greater expansion of tumor-associated TCR clones in peripheral blood 3 weeks after starting treatment (n of about 20, p = 0.022). Improved progression-free and overall survival was associated with having pretreatment peripheral blood TCR clonality below the median.

From cysteine to phenylalanine, the CDR3 is 15 amino acids long. Just CDR3 DNA is preserved here, 45 bases in frame from base 1. For this chain, trimming is 6 bases at the V end and 5 bases at the J end, and the number of junction bases without a gene match is 7. Per the germline V gene, MDHEN is the CDR1 and SYDVKM is the CDR2. Synthetic TCR analog templates were spiked into each PCR to estimate absolute template abundance from read counts. Using the immunoSEQ assay, TCRbeta CDR3 regions were amplified from genomic DNA with bias-controlled V and J gene primers. Sequencing of rearranged TCRbeta segments was performed at approximately 20X coverage. The authors processed their data as follows. Sequencing errors were corrected by clustering, and CDR3s were annotated against IMGT so that V, D and J genes could be assigned. Only productive TCRbeta rearrangements were used in downstream analyses, excluding out-of-frame or stop-codon sequences. Clonality was calculated as one minus the Shannon entropy normalized by the log of the number of unique productive sequences. Fisher's exact test with Benjamini-Hochberg correction, at a threshold of adjusted p below 0.01, was used to find clones that differed between time points or between blood and tumor. TCRdb carries this immuneACCESS record with in-frame sequences only. Its versions omit some clonotypes, under half of them owing to an unresolved V gene in the studies checked, with the rest unexplained. Clone size and V and J calls were adopted from that table, with D and trimming inferred from the DNA. The sample table shows 45,000 to 55,000 clones, and around 87% are seen once. The ten largest clones represent more than 9% of the sample.

The time point label for this specimen denotes: peripheral blood 6 weeks after treatment start. A total of about 31 patients with locally advanced or metastatic urothelial carcinoma, treated at Memorial Sloan Kettering on a trial protocol, made up the cohort. Peripheral blood mononuclear cells were collected pretreatment and during treatment, at between 1 and 8 total time points per patient. The Qiagen DNeasy Blood extraction kit was used to purify genomic DNA from total PBMCs and tumor samples. PBMCs were collected pretreatment and during treatment, and were isolated and stored as previously described.

The chain is made from TRBV28 and TRBJ2-5, and 12 junction bases match TRBD2. The clonotype comes from a man aged 60-69 years with urothelial cancer. Material: PBMCs, obtained around atezolizumab (anti-PD-L1) treatment. CDR3 sequence: CASSSGLAGYETQYF. The DNA is as follows: TGTGCCAGCAGCTCCGGACTAGCGGGGTATGAGACCCAGTACTTC.